The 19 T cell receptor beta chains below all came from one sample that was sequenced in a study of CD8 T cells in ankylosing spondylitis. Overall study findings and caveats: Typical of ankylosing spondylitis blood, it appeared, was a TCR beta motif of under 10 highly homologous variants.

One entry per CDR3 protein results from TCRdb running MiXCR on the 5' RACE reads. The data contain 220,000 or so distinct CDR3 sequences, around 20% of them singletons. What these receptors recognize is not known. The specimen was blood, either unsorted or a sorted T cell fraction (not recorded which). These receptors all stem from a male donor with ankylosing spondylitis.

V gene TRBV11-3 combines with J gene TRBJ2-5; D may be TRBD1 or TRBD2 (5 bases each). This CDR3 contains 12 residues. Trimming pared 5 bases from V and 5 bases from J, leaving 9 bases between. Germline CDR1 SGHNT, CDR2 YENEEA. The CDR3 nucleotides read TGTGCCAGCAGCCGAGAGGGGGAGACCCAGTACTTC. Its protein is CASSREGETQYF.

This clonotype was seen only a few times. This sequence joins TRBV11-2 and TRBJ2-7, with a weak D call TRBD1 (6 bases). The V end was cut by 0 bases, the J end by 4 bases, with 19 bases between. CDR1 is SGHAT, CDR2 FQNNGV, per germline. This CDR3 has 17 residues. The CDR3 loop is CASSLDLGTGKGYEQYF. As DNA, the CDR3 is TGTGCCAGCAGCTTAGACCTAGGCACAGGGAAGGGATACGAGCAGTACTTC.

This clonotype turned up a few times. This chain uses TRBV10-2 with TRBJ1-5; the match to TRBD1 covers 9 bases. This CDR3 contains 14 residues. Trimming at V came to 7 bases and at J to 6 bases, leaving 7 bases not matched to a gene. Germline V CDR1 and CDR2: WSHSY, SAAADI. The CDR3 loop is CASKGQGGGQPQHF. CDR3 nucleotides: TGCGCCAGCAAGGGACAGGGAGGGGGTCAGCCCCAGCATTTT.

The rearrangement uses TRBV4-2 and TRBJ2-7, with D tentatively TRBD1 (6 bases). CDR3 length equals 16 residues. The V end lost 1 base, the J end lost 2 bases, and 15 bases lay between the germline ends. CDR1 is LGHNA, CDR2 YNFKEQ, per germline. The CDR3 DNA follows: TGTGCCAGCAGCCAAGGGCTCCGGGACACAACCTACGAGCAGTACTTC. Translating gives CASSQGLRDTTYEQYF.

The chain joins TRBV11-2 to TRBJ2-1, with a possible D match to TRBD2 (6 bases). The germline gives CDR1 SGHAT, CDR2 FQNNGV. The ends were cut back, 5 bases at V and 6 bases at J, with 17 bases in the middle. The CDR3 has 15 residues. CDR3 DNA sequence: TGTGCCAGCAGCCCTTACTTGGAGGGGACCAATGAGCAGTTCTTC. This codes for CASSPYLEGTNEQFF.

This clonotype was seen a few times. The CDR3, as DNA: TGTGCCAGCAGCATAACGACTAGCGGGAGGGCCGAAAACATTCAGTACTTC. It translates to CASSITTSGRAENIQYF. V is TRBV3-1 and J is TRBJ2-4; 14 bases agree with TRBD2. CDR3 length: 17 residues. Per germline, CDR1 LGHDT and CDR2 YNNKEL (reference sequence). Trimming at V came to 5 bases and at J to 5 bases, leaving 8 bases not matched to a gene.

This clonotype was observed a few times. The CDR3 nucleotides read TGTGCCAGCAGTTTAGCGCTAACTGGGACAGAGGATGGCTACACCTTC. Translation: CASSLALTGTEDGYTF. The gene calls are TRBV12-3 or TRBV12-4 and TRBJ1-2; 7 bases map to TRBD1. V trimming: 0 bases; J trimming: 6 bases; junction bases outside the gene matches: 10. This CDR3 region has 16 residues.

The table lists this clonotype with a few counts. V and J are TRBV6-2 or TRBV6-3 and TRBJ1-3; D is undetermined. V was cut by 0 bases and J by 3 bases, with 9 bases left in between. CDR1 and CDR2 (germline): MNHEY, SVGEGT. The CDR3 runs 15 residues. CDR3 in amino acids: CASSYSGLGGNTIYF. In DNA form, the CDR3 reads TGTGCCAGCAGTTACTCCGGACTCGGTGGAAACACCATATATTTT.

The chain links TRBV20-1 to TRBJ2-1, with 10 bases fitting TRBD2. V lost 3 bases to trimming and J lost 6 bases; unmatched junction nucleotides: 11. The CDR3 sequence is 16 residues long. Germline V gives CDR1 DFQATT, CDR2 SNEGSKA (reference sequence). The CDR3 DNA follows: TGCAGTGCTAGTACCCGAGCGGGAGGGGCCCCCAATGAGCAGTTCTTC. Translating gives CSASTRAGGAPNEQFF.

This chain uses TRBV7-9 with TRBJ2-1, with 10 bases fitting TRBD2. V lost 2 bases, J lost 7 bases, and 8 bases stayed unmatched. This CDR3 spans 16 amino acids. Germline V gene sequence: CDR1 SEHNR, CDR2 FQNEAQ (reference sequence). DNA of the CDR3: TGTGCCAGCAGCTTAACTAGCGGGATGCAAGGGAATGAGCAGTTCTTC. Encoded protein: CASSLTSGMQGNEQFF. The full variable domain, in which reference TRBV7-9 and TRBJ2-1 provide the parts outside the CDR3, is DTGVSQNPRHKITKRGQNVTFRCDPISEHNRLYWYRQTLGQGPEFLTYFQNEAQLEKSRLLSDRFSAERPKGSFSTLEIQRTEQGDSAMYLCASSLTSGMQGNEQFFGPGTRLTVL.

This clonotype was detected only a few times. The genes are TRBV28 and TRBJ2-5, with TRBD1 matching 9 bases. CDR1 and CDR2 (germline): MDHEN, SYDVKM. The CDR3 contains 15 residues. V dropped 4 bases and J dropped 3; count of bases not matched to a gene: 6. CDR3 protein: CASSSGQGYEETQYF. CDR3 nucleotide sequence: TGTGCCAGCAGTTCCGGACAGGGGTACGAAGAGACCCAGTACTTC.

This sequence joins TRBV24-1 and TRBJ2-2; no reliable D call. Germline assignment: CDR1 KGHDR and CDR2 SFDVKD. The CDR3 consists of 14 residues. V shed 0 bases and J shed 5 bases, with 6 bases lying between them. The CDR3 here is CATSDLAQTGELFF. The CDR3 DNA sequence: TGTGCCACCAGTGATTTGGCGCAGACCGGGGAGCTGTTTTTT.

There are a few counts of this clonotype. V gene TRBV12-3 or TRBV12-4 combines with J gene TRBJ2-1; 14 bases map to TRBD2. CDR3 length: 16 residues. V shed 2 bases and J 6 bases; nucleotides not matched to a gene: 3. CDR3 DNA sequence: TGTGCCAGCAGTTTATCCGGGACTAGCGGGAGCAATGAGCAGTTCTTC. Its translation: CASSLSGTSGSNEQFF.

The CDR3 here is CASSLDLAGGWTDTQYF. In DNA, the CDR3 is TGTGCCAGCAGCTTAGACCTAGCGGGAGGGTGGACAGATACGCAGTATTTT. The genes are TRBV11-2 and TRBJ2-3; 12 nucleotides align to TRBD2. The germline gives CDR1 SGHAT, CDR2 FQNNGV. V lost 0 bases and J lost 3; bases outside the gene matches: 4. The CDR3 has 17 residues. Full variable domain (outside the CDR3, taken from reference TRBV11-2 and TRBJ2-3): EAGVAQSPRYKIIEKRQSVAFWCNPISGHATLYWYQQILGQGPKLLIQFQNNGVVDDSQLPKDRFSAERLKGVDSTLKIQPAKLEDSAVYLCASSLDLAGGWTDTQYFGPGTRLTVL.

A few counts support this clonotype. V usage is TRBV20-1 and J usage is TRBJ2-1; the D is unclear. Germline V lookup: CDR1 DFQATT, CDR2 SNEGSKA (reference sequence). This CDR3 has 13 amino acids. Here the CDR3 DNA reads TGCACCGCGGTGGGAACCCTCGGCAGTGAGCAGTTCTTC. It yields the protein CTAVGTLGSEQFF.

This clonotype was observed at least ten times. The chain employs TRBV29-1 and TRBJ2-7; a possible D gene is TRBD1 (6 bases). Germline-derived CDR1 and CDR2 are SQVTM and ANQGSEA. This CDR3 is 13 amino acids long. The V end lost 5 bases, the J end lost 4 bases, and 15 bases lay between the germline ends. This CDR3 is CSVYDDRRYEQYF. CDR3 sequence (DNA): TGCAGCGTTTATGACGACAGGCGGTACGAGCAGTACTTC.

In its sample, this clonotype was seen a few times. The V and J genes are TRBV21-1 and TRBJ2-6; the tabulated D call, TRBD1, remains unverified against the DNA. TRBV21-1 is a listed pseudogene. This CDR3 comprises 16 residues. As DNA, the CDR3 is TGTGCCAGCAGCCCCTGGGTCACGTCTGGGGCCAACGTCCTGACTTTC. This sequence encodes CASSPWVTSGANVLTF.

Only a few counts were recorded for this clonotype. V usage is TRBV7-8 and J usage is TRBJ2-7; D is perhaps TRBD1 (6 bases). The germline V and J ends were trimmed by 5 bases and 2 bases, with 13 bases remaining between them. In germline, CDR1 is SGHVS, CDR2 FQNEAQ. The CDR3 contains 14 residues. CDR3 sequence (DNA): TGTGCCAGCAGCATGGACAGCGAAGCCTACGAGCAGTACTTC. Its translation: CASSMDSEAYEQYF.

In its sample, this clonotype was seen a few times. The chain couples TRBV27 to TRBJ2-7; 12 bases line up with TRBD1. In germline, CDR1 is MNHEY, CDR2 SMNVEV (reference sequence). The CDR3 is 17 residues long. V shed 1 base and J 3 bases; nucleotides not matched to a gene: 7. DNA for the CDR3: TGTGCCAGCAGTTTATTATCGGGACAGGGGGCAGGCTACGAGCAGTACTTC. The encoded protein is CASSLLSGQGAGYEQYF.